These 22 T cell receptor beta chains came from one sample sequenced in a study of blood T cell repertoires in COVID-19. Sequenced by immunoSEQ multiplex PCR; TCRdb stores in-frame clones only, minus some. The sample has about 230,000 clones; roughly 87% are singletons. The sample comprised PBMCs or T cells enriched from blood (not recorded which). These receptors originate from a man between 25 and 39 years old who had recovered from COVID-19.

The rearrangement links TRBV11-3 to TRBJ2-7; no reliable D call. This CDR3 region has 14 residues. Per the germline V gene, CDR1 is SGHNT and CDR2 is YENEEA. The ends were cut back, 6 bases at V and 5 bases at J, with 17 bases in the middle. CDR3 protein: CASSIGEWSDEQYF. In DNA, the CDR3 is TGTGCCAGCAGTATCGGTGAGTGGTCGGACGAGCAGTACTTC.

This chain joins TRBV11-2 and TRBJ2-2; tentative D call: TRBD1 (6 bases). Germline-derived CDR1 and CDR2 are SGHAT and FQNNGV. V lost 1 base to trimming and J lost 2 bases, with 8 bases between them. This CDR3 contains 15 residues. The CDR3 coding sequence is TGTGCCAGCAGCTTAGTAGGGGGTAACACCGGGGAGCTGTTTTTT. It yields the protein CASSLVGGNTGELFF. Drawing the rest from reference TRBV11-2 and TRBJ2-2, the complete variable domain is EAGVAQSPRYKIIEKRQSVAFWCNPISGHATLYWYQQILGQGPKLLIQFQNNGVVDDSQLPKDRFSAERLKGVDSTLKIQPAKLEDSAVYLCASSLVGGNTGELFFGEGSRLTVL.

The CDR3 nucleotides are TGTGCCAGCAGCTCCGGGACAGTCTCCTACGAGCAGTACTTC. Translated, it gives CASSSGTVSYEQYF. The V call is TRBV7-2, the J call TRBJ2-7; 7 positions match TRBD1. Trimming removed 4 bases from V and 0 bases from J; junction bases left unmatched: 3. The CDR3 runs to 14 residues. Germline CDR1 SGHTA, CDR2 FQGNSA.

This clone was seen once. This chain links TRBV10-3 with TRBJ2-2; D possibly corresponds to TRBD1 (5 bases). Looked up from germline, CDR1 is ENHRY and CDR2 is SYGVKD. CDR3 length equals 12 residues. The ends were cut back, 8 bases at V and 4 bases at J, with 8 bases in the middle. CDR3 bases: TGTGCCATCGGCAGGGCCACCGGGGAGCTGTTTTTT. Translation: CAIGRATGELFF.

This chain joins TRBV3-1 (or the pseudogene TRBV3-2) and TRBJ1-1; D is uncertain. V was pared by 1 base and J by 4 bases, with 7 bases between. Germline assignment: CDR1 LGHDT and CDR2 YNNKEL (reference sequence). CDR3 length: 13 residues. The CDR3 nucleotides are TGTGCCAGCAGCCAAGGGGCAGTCACTGAAGCTTTCTTT. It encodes CASSQGAVTEAFF.

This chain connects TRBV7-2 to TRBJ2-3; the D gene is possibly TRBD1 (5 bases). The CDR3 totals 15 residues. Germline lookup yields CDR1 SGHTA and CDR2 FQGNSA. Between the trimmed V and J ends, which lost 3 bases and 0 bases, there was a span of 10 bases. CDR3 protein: CASSFSQGSTDTQYF. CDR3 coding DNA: TGTGCCAGCAGCTTTTCCCAGGGTAGCACAGATACGCAGTATTTT.

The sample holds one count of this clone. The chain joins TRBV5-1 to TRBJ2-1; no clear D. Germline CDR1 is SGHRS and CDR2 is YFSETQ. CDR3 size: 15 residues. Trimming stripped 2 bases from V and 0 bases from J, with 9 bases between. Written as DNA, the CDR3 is TGCGCCAGCAGCTTTCAAGCAAGCTCCTACAATGAGCAGTTCTTC. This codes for CASSFQASSYNEQFF.

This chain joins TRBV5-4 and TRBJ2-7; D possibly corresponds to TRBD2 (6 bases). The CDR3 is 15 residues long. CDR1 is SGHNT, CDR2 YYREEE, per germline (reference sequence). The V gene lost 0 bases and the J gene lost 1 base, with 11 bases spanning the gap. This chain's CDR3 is CASSLGGGVSYEQYF. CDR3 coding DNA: TGTGCCAGCAGCTTGGGCGGAGGGGTTTCCTACGAGCAGTACTTC.

The CDR3, as DNA: TGTGCCATCAGGCCCACTCAGGGGGAACCGAACTCCTACGAGCAGTACTTC. As protein: CAIRPTQGEPNSYEQYF. This chain links TRBV10-3 with TRBJ2-7, with TRBD1 identical over 7 bases. Germline CDR1 ENHRY, CDR2 SYGVKD. The CDR3 loop spans 17 amino acids. After removal of 6 bases from V and 0 bases from J, the junction contained 14 bases not matched to a gene.

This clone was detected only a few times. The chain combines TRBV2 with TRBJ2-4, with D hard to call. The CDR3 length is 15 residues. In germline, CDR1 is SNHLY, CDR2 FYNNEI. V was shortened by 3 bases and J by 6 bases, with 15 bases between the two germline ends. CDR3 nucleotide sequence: TGTGCCAGCAGTGAGAACTCAGGCGTGGTAAACATTCAGTACTTC. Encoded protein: CASSENSGVVNIQYF.

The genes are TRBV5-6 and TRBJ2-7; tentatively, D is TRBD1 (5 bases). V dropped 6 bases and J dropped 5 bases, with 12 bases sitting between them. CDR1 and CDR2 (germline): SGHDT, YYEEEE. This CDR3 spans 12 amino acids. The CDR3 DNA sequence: TGTGCCAGCAACCATGGGGCACACGAGCAGTACTTC. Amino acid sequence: CASNHGAHEQYF.

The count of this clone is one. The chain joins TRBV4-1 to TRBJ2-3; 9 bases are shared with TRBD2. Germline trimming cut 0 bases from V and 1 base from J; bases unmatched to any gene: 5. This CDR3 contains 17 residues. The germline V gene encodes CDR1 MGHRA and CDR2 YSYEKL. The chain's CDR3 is CASSQDRGGRGTDTQYF. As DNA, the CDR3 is TGCGCCAGCAGCCAAGACCGTGGCGGGAGGGGCACAGATACGCAGTATTTT.

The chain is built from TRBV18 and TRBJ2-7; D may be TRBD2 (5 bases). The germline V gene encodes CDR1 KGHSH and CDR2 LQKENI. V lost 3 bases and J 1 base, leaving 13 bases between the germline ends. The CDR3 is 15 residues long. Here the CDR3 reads CASSPTGEGSYEQYF. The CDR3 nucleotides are TGTGCCAGCTCACCGACCGGCGAGGGTTCCTACGAGCAGTACTTC.

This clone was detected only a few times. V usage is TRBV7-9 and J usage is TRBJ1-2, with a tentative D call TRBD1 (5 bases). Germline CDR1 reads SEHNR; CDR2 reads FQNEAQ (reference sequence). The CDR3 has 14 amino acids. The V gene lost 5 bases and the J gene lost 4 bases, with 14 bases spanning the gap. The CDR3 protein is CASSDSRVGYGYTF. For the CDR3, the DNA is TGTGCCAGCAGCGACAGTCGGGTGGGCTATGGCTACACCTTC. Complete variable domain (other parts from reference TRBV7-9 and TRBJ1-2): DTGVSQNPRHKITKRGQNVTFRCDPISEHNRLYWYRQTLGQGPEFLTYFQNEAQLEKSRLLSDRFSAERPKGSFSTLEIQRTEQGDSAMYLCASSDSRVGYGYTFGSGTRLTVV.

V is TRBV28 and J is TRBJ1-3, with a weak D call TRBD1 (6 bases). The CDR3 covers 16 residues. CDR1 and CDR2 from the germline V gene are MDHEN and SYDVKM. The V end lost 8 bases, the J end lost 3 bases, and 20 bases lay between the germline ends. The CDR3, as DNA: TGTGCCAGCGCAGGACAGCTTTTTCCCCTTGGAAACACCATATATTTT. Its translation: CASAGQLFPLGNTIYF. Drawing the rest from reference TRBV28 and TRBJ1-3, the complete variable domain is DVKVTQSSRYLVKRTGEKVFLECVQDMDHENMFWYRQDPGLGLRLIYFSYDVKMKEKGDIPEGYSVSREKKERFSLILESASTNQTSMYLCASAGQLFPLGNTIYFGEGSWLTVV.

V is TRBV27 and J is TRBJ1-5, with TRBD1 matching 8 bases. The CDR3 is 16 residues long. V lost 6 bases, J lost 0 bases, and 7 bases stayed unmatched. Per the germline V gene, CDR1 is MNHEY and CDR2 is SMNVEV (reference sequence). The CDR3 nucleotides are TGTGCCAGCAGGGCCGGGACAGGCCATAGCAATCAGCCCCAGCATTTT. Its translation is CASRAGTGHSNQPQHF.

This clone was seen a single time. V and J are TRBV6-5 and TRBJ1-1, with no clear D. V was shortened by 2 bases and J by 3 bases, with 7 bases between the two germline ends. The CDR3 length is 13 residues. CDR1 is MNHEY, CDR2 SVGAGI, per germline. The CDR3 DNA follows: TGTGCCAGCAGTTACAAAACGGACACTGAAGCTTTCTTT. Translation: CASSYKTDTEAFF.

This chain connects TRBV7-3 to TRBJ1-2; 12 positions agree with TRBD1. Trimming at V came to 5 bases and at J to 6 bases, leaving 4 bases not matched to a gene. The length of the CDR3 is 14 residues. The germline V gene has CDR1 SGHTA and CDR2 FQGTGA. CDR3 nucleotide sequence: TGTGCCAGCAGCGTTGGGACAGGGGGCGATGGCTACACCTTC. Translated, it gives CASSVGTGGDGYTF. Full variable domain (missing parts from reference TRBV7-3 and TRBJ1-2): GAGVSQTPSNKVTEKGKYVELRCDPISGHTALYWYRQSLGQGPEFLIYFQGTGAADDSGLPNDRFFAVRPEGSVSTLKIQRTERGDSAVYLCASSVGTGGDGYTFGSGTRLTVV.

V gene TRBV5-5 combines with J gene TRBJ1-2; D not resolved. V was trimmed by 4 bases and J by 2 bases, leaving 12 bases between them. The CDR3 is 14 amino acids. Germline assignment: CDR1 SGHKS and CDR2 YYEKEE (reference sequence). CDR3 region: CASSAGGGNYGYTF. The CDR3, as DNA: TGTGCCAGCAGCGCCGGCGGAGGAAACTATGGCTACACCTTC.

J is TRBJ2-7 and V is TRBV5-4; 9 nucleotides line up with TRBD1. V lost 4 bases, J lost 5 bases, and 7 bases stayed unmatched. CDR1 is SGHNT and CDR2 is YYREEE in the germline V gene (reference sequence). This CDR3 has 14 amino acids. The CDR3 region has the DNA TGTGCCAGCAGCGACCGACAGGGGGTTGACGAGCAGTACTTC. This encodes CASSDRQGVDEQYF.

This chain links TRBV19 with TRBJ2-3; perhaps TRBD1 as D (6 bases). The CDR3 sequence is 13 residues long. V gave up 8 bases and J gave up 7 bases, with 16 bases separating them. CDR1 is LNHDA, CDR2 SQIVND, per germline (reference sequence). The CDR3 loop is CASSPGQTNTQYF. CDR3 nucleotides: TGTGCCAGTTCCCCGGGACAAACGAATACGCAGTATTTT.

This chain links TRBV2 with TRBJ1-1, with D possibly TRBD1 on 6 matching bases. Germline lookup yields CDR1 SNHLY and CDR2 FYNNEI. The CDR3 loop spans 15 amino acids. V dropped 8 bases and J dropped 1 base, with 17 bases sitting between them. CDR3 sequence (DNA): TGTGCCAGCGCGGCACAGGGACGGCCGAACACTGAAGCTTTCTTT. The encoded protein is CASAAQGRPNTEAFF.